This TCR beta chain derives from a study of cytomegalovirus exposure and HLA in healthy donors. PCR amplification relied on 60 Vbeta primers (plus 13 Jbeta primers). Sequencing was performed with immunoSEQ multiplex PCR; in TCRdb, only in-frame clones are kept and a portion is missing. This sample has fewer than 200,000 clones, with roughly 81% found just once. The CDR3 covers 15 residues. Germline values: CDR1 LGHNA, CDR2 YNFKEQ. The junction had 12 bases not matched to a gene; V was cut back by 8 bases and J by 7 bases. The clonotype was recovered from a man aged 30-40 years in good health and CMV-seropositive. The sample comprised PBMCs. The rearrangement links TRBV4-2 to TRBJ2-1; 9 nucleotides line up with TRBD2. Here the CDR3 reads CASSKREDLGNEQFF. The DNA of the CDR3 is TGTGCCAGCTCAAAGCGGGAGGACTTAGGAAATGAGCAGTTCTTC.